This T cell receptor (beta chain) was identified in a study of T-cell memory formation after mild COVID-19. As for the study in general: Across donors, TCR clusters were largely donor specific.

Findings and limits, study-wide: A subset of responding clones appeared in pre-infection memory, suggesting cross-reactive memory joined. Specificity for SARS-CoV-2 was not confirmed among the second-wave clones peaking on day 37. Contracting CD4+ clones were located mainly in CM and EM, and CD8+ clones in EMRA.

TCRdb analysed the 5' RACE reads with MiXCR anew, one entry per CDR3 protein. Found here are hundreds of thousands of distinct CDR3 sequences, over 15% of them singletons; the top ten hold roughly an eighth. Comments on this clonotype: The antigen is undetermined.

Germline CDR1 SEHNR, CDR2 FQNEAQ (reference sequence). The CDR3 length is 14 residues. V was clipped by 5 bases and J by 4 bases, with 11 bases between them. The receptor was isolated from an adult woman who had mild COVID-19 (a few samples of this study predate the infection). Cell type and time point are not known. The chain recombines TRBV7-9 with TRBJ2-2; D might be TRBD1 (6 bases). The sequenced sample was PBMCs or a T cell subset sorted from them (not recorded which). The CDR3 sequence is CASSKDSITGELFF. Here the CDR3 DNA reads TGTGCCAGCAGCAAGGACAGCATCACCGGGGAGCTGTTTTTT.